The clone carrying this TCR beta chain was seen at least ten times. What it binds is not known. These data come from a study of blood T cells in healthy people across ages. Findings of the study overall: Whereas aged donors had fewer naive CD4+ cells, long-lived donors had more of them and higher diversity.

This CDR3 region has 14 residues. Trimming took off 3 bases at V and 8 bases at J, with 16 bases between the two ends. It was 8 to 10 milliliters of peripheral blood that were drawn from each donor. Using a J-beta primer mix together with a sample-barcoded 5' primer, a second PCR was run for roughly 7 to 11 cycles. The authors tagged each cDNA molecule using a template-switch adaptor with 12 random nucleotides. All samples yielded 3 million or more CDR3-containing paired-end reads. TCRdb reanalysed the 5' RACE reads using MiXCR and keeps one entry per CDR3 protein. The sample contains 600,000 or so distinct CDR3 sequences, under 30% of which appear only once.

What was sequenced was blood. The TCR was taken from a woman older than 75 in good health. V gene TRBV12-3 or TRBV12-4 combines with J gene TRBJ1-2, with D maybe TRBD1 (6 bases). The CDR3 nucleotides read TGTGCCAGCAGTTTCGAACAGGGAAGGTTCGGCTACACCTTC. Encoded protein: CASSFEQGRFGYTF.